This T cell receptor (beta chain) stems from a study of shared clonotypes between healthy human individuals. As for the study in general: Three CD4 naive, three CD4 memory, two CD8 naive and one CD8 memory plate were used per donor. Findings and limits, study-wide: Memory subsets generally showed lower estimated richness than naive subsets. Generation probabilities were higher for clonotypes shared across all four sorted-subset donors than for unshared ones.

The length of the CDR3 is 14 residues. Looked up from germline, CDR1 is KGHSH and CDR2 is LQKENI. V lost 3 bases to trimming and J lost 3 bases, with 12 bases between them. Sequencing was performed with immunoSEQ multiplex PCR; in TCRdb, only in-frame clones are kept and a portion is missing. Among around 2,000,000 clones listed, 85% to 95% were seen once. It was CD45RO-negative cells, positively selected for CCR7, that made up naive CD8 cells, with terminally differentiated effector memory CD45RA+ cells excluded. To note about this clone: The target antigen is unknown.

The gene calls are TRBV18 and TRBJ2-7; D might be TRBD1 or TRBD2, each matching 5 bases. Sequenced material: naive CD8+ T cells from PBMCs. The origin of this receptor is a man aged 18 to 29 in good health. Some clones in this sample may be carry-over from other donors' samples. The DNA for the CDR3 is TGTGCCAGCTCACCGCCGGGACCGGTCTACGAGCAGTACTTC. Translated, it gives CASSPPGPVYEQYF.